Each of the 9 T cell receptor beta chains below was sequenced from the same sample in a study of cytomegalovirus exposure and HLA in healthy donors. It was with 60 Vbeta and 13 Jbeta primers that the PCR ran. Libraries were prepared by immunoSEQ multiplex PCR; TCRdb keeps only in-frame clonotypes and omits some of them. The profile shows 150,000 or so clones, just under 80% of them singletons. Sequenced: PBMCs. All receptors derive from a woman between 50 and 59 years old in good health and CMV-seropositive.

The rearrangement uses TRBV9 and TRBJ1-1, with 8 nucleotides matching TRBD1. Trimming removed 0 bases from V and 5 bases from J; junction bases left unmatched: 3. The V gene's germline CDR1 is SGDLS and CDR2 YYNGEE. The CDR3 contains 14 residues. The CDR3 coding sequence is TGTGCCAGCAGCGTAGGGGACAGGACAACTGAAGCTTTCTTT. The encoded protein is CASSVGDRTTEAFF.

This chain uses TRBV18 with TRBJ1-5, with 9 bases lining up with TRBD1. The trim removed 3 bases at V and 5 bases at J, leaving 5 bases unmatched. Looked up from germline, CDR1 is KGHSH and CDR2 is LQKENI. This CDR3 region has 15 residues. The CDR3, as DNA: TGTGCCAGCTCACCCGGGACAGGGAGGGATCAGCCCCAGCATTTT. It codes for CASSPGTGRDQPQHF.

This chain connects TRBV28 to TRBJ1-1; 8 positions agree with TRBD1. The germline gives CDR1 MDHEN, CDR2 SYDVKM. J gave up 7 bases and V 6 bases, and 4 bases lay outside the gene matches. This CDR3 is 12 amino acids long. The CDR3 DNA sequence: TGTGCCAGCAGCGAACAGGGGGTTGAAGCTTTCTTT. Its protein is CASSEQGVEAFF.

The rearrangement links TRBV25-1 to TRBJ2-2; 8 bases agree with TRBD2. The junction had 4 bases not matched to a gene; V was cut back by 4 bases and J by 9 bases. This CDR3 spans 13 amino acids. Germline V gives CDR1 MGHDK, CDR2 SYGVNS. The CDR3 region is CASSASGGRELFF. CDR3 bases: TGTGCCAGCAGTGCCAGCGGGGGCAGGGAGCTGTTTTTT.

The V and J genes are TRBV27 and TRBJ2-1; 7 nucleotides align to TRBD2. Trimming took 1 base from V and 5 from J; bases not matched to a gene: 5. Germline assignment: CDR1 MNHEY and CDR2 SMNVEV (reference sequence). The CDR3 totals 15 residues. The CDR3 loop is CASSLLRERDNEQFF. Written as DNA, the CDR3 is TGTGCCAGCAGTTTATTGCGGGAGAGGGACAATGAGCAGTTCTTC.

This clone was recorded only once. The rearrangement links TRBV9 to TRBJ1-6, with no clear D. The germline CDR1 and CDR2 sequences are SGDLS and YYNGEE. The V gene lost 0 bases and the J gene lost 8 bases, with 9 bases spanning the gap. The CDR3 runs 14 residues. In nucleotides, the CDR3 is TGTGCCAGCAGCGTAGCCGGGGTGTATTCACCCCTCCACTTT. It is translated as CASSVAGVYSPLHF.

This chain's CDR3 is CASSFYDRGNYEQYF. CDR3 nucleotide sequence: TGTGCCAGCAGCTTCTATGACAGGGGGAACTACGAGCAGTACTTC. J is TRBJ2-7 and V is TRBV7-2; TRBD1 agrees at 9 bases. The CDR3 extends over 15 amino acids. Germline V CDR1 and CDR2: SGHTA, FQGNSA. Unmatched junction bases numbered 6, after V lost 3 bases and J lost 3 bases.

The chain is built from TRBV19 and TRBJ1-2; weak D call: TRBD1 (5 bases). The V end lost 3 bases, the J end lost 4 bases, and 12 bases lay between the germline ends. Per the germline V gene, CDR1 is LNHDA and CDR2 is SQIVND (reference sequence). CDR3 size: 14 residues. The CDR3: CASSMGGLLYGYTF. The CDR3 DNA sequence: TGTGCCAGTAGTATGGGGGGACTCCTCTATGGCTACACCTTC.

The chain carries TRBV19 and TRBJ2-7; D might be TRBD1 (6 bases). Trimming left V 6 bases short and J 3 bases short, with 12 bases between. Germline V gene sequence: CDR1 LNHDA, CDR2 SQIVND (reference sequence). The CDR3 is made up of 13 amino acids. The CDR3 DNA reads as TGTGCCAGTAGCAAACTACAGGGCTACGAGCAGTACTTC. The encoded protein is CASSKLQGYEQYF. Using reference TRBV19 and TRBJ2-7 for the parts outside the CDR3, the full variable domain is DGGITQSPKYLFRKEGQNVTLSCEQNLNHDAMYWYRQDPGQGLRLIYYSQIVNDFQKGDIAEGYSVSREKKESFPLTVTSAQKNPTAFYLCASSKLQGYEQYFGPGTRLTVT.